The 2 T cell receptor beta chains listed next were all sequenced from one sample in a study of OX40 agonist ivuxolimab in advanced cancers. Clones were read by immunoSEQ multiplex PCR, and TCRdb kept only the in-frame ones, dropping some. The sample includes around 58,000 clones, around nine tenths of them seen just once. The sample consisted of CD4+ or CD8+ T cells sorted from blood, taken in a trial of the OX40 agonist ivuxolimab. Receptors were obtained from an adult with an advanced solid tumor such as melanoma, head and neck, liver or kidney cancer.

The chain is built from TRBV11-2 and TRBJ2-7; no clear D. This CDR3 has 12 amino acids. Germline assignment: CDR1 SGHAT and CDR2 FQNNGV. V lost 1 base to trimming and J lost 4 bases, with 5 bases between them. CDR3 protein: CASSLGVYEQYF. As DNA, the CDR3 is TGTGCCAGCAGCTTAGGGGTGTACGAGCAGTACTTC.

The chain has TRBV29-1 and TRBJ2-7; tentative D call: TRBD2 (5 bases). This CDR3 region has 11 residues. Germline lookup yields CDR1 SQVTM and CDR2 ANQGSEA. V lost 5 bases and J 7 bases, leaving 12 bases between the germline ends. As DNA, the CDR3 is TGCAGCGTTAGGTACACGGGGGAGCAGTACTTC. Amino acid sequence: CSVRYTGEQYF.